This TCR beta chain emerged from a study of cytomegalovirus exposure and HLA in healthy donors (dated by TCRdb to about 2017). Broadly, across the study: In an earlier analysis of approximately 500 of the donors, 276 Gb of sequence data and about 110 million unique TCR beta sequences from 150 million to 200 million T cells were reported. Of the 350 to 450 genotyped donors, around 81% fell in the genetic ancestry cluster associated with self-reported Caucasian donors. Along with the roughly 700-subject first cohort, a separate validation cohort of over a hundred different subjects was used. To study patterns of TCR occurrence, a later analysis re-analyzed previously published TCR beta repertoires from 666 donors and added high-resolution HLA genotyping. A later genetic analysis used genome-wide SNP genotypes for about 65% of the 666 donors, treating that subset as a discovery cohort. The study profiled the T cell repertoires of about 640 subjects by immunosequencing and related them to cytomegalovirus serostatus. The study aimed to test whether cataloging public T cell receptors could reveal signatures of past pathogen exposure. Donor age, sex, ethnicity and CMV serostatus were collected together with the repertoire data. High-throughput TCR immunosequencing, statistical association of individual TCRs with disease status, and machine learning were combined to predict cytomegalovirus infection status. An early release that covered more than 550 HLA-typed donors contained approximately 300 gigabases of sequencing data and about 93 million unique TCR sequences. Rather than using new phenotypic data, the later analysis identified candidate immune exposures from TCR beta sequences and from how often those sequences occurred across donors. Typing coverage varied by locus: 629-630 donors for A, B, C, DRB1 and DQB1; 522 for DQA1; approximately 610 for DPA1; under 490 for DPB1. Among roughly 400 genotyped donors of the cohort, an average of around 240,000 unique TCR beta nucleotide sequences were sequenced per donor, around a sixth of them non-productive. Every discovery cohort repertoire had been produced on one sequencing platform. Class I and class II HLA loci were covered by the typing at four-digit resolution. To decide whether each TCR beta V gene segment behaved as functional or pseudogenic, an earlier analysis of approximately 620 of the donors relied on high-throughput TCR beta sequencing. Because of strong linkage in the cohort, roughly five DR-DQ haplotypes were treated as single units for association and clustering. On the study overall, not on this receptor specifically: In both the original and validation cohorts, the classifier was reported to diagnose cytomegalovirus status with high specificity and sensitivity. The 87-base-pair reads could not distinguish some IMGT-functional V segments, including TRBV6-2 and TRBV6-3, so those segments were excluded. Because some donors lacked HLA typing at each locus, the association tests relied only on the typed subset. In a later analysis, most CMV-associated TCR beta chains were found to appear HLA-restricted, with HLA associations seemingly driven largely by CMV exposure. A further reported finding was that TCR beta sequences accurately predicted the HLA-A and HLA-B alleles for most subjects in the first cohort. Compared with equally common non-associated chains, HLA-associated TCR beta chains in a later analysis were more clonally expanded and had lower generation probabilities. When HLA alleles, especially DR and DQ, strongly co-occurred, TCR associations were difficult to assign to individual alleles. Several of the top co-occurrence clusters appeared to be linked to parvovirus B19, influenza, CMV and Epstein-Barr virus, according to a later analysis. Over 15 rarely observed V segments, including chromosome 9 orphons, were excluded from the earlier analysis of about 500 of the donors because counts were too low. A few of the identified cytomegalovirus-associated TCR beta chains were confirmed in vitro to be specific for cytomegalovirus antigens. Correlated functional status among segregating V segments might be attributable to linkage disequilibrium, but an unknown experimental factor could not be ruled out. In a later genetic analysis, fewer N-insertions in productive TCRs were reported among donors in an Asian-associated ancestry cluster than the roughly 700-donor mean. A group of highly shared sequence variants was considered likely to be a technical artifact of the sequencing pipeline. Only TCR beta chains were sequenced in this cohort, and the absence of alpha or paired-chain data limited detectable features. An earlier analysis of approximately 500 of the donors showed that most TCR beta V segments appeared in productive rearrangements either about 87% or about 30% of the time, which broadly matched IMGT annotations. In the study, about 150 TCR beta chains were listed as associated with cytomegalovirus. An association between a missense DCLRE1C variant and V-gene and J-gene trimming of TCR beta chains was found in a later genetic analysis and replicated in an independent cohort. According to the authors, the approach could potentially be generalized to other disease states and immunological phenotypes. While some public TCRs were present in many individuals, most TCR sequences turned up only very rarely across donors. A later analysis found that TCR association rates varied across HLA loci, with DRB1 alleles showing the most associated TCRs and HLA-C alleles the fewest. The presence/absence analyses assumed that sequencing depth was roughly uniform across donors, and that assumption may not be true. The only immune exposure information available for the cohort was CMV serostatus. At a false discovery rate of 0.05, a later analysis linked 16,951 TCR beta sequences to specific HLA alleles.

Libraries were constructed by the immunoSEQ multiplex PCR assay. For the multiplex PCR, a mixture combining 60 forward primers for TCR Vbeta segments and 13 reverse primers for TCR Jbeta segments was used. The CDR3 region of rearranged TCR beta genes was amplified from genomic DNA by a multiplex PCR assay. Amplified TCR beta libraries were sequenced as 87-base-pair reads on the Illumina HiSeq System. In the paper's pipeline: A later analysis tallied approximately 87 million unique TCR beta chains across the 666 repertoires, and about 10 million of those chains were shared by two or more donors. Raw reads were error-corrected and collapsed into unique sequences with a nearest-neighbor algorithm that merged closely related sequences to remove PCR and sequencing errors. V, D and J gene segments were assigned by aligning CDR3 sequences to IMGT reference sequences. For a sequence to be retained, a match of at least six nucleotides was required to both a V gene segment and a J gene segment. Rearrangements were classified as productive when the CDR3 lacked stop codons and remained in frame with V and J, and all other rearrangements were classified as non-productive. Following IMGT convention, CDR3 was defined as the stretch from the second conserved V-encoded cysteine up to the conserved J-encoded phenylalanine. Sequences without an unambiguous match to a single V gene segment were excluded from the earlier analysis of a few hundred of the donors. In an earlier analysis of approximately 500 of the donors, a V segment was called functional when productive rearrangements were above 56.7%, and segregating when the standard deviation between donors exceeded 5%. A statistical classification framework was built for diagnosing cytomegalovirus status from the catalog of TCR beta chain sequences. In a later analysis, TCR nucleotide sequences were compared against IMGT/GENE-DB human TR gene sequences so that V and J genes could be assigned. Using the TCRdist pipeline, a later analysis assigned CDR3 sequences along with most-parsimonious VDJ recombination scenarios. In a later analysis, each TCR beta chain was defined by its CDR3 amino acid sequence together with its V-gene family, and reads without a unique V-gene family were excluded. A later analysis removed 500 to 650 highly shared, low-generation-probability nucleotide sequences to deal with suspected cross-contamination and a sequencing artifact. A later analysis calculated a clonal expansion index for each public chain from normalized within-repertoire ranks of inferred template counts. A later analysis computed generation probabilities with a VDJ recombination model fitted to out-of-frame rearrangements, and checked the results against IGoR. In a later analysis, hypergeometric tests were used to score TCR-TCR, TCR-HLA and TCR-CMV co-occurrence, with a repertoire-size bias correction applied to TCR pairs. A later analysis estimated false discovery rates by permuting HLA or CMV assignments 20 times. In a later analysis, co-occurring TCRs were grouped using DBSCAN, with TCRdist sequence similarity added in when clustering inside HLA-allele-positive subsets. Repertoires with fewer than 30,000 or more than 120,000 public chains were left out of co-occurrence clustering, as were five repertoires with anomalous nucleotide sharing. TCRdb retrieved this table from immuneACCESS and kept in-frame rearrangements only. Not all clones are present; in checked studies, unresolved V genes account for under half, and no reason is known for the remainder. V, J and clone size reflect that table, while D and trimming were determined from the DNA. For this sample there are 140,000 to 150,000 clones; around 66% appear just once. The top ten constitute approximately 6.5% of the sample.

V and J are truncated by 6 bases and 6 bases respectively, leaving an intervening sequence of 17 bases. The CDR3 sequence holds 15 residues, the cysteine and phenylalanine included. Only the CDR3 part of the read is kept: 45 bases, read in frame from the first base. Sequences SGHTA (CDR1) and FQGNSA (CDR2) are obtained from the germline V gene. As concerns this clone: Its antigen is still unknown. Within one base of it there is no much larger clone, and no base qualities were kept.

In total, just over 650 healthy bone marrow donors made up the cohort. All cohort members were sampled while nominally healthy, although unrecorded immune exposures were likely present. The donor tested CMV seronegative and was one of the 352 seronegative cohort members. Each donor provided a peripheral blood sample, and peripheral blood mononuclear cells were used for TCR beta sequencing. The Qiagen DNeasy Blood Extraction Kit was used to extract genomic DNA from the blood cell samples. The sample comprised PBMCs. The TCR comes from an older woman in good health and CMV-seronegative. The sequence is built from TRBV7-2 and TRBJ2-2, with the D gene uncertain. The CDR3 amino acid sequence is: CASSPSLVVSGELFF. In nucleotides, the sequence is TGTGCCAGCAGTCCTTCACTCGTAGTGTCCGGGGAGCTGTTTTTT.